In its sample, the clone carrying this TCR beta chain was seen many times. These data belong to a study of T cells in Graves' hyperthyroidism and ophthalmopathy. Lactation, pregnancy, other autoimmune disease or uncontrolled infection led to exclusion of patients. Amplification targeted TCR beta CDR3 regions from RNA transcripts. A first-round RT-PCR of the TCR CDR3 used the HTBI primer set. TCRdb itself ran the multiplex PCR reads through MiXCR, one entry per CDR3 protein. Here the sample spans some 720,000 distinct CDR3 sequences, about 17% being singletons. The receptor was derived from a man in his late teens or twenties with Graves' hyperthyroidism. Sequencing input: blood.

The CDR3 sequence is CATSDSGQGPAGELFF. The DNA of the CDR3 is TGTGCCACCAGTGATTCCGGACAGGGGCCCGCCGGGGAGCTGTTTTTT. The J gene is TRBJ2-2, the V gene TRBV24-1; 9 bases are shared with TRBD1. V dropped 2 bases and J dropped 6; count of bases not matched to a gene: 6. The CDR3 extends over 16 amino acids. The V gene's germline CDR1 is KGHDR and CDR2 SFDVKD.